The rows below give T cell receptor beta chains drawn from one sample of a study of blood T cell repertoires in COVID-19. The repertoire was sequenced with immunoSEQ multiplex PCR; TCRdb's copy has only in-frame clones and lacks some. This table has 150,000 to 200,000 clones, over 85% appearing once. The sample taken for sequencing was peripheral blood. These receptors all stem from an older woman with COVID-19, enrolled during active disease. Each CDR3 is given with its conserved first and last residue. The order of the fields is D gene, V gene, J gene, clone size, CDR3 protein, CDR3 DNA. D genes are given only for firm matches. Some rows mark clone size as missing; the rest say once, few, many or name a class of expanded clone.

TRBD1	TRBV5-5	TRBJ1-6	NA	CASSLETGVGSPLHF	TGTGCCAGCAGCTTAGAGACAGGGGTAGGGTCACCCCTCCACTTT
TRBD1	TRBV6-2/TRBV6-3	TRBJ1-5	NA	CASSTRDRGSQGNQPQHF	TGTGCCAGCAGTACCCGGGACAGGGGATCCCAAGGCAATCAGCCCCAGCATTTT
TRBD2	TRBV4-3	TRBJ2-1	NA	CASSHVSTSGYVNEQFF	TGCGCCAGCAGCCACGTATCGACTAGCGGGTACGTCAATGAGCAGTTCTTC
NA	TRBV6-5	TRBJ1-2	NA	CASSSPNPGTSGYTF	TGTGCCAGCAGTTCGCCCAACCCAGGAACAAGTGGCTACACCTTC
NA	TRBV18	TRBJ2-1	NA	CASSPTGSLGNEQFF	TGTGCCAGCTCGCCCACAGGGTCCCTTGGCAATGAGCAGTTCTTC
TRBD1	TRBV5-5	TRBJ1-5	NA	CASGRDRGLGQPQHF	TGTGCCAGCGGCCGGGACAGGGGGCTGGGGCAGCCCCAGCATTTT
TRBD1	TRBV5-1	TRBJ1-1	NA	CASSLGGQFDEAFF	TGCGCCAGCAGCTTGGGGGGACAGTTCGATGAAGCTTTCTTT
NA	TRBV27	TRBJ2-7	NA	CASRVRRVDGEQYF	TGTGCCAGCAGAGTTCGCAGGGTCGACGGCGAGCAGTACTTC
NA	TRBV10-3	TRBJ1-5	NA	CAISRTPDSNQPQHF	TGTGCCATCAGCAGGACACCTGATAGCAATCAGCCCCAGCATTTT
TRBD1	TRBV7-9	TRBJ1-2	once	CASSPPRGLDGYTF	TGTGCCAGCAGCCCCCCCAGGGGGCTCGATGGCTACACCTTC
NA	TRBV19	TRBJ2-5	NA	CASSRPRGGAGETQYF	TGTGCCAGTAGCCGACCTCGAGGGGGCGCGGGGGAGACCCAGTACTTC
NA	TRBV11-2	TRBJ1-1	NA	CASSLVGGYTEAFF	TGTGCCAGCAGCTTAGTGGGCGGGTACACTGAAGCTTTCTTT
TRBD1	TRBV4-3	TRBJ2-1	NA	CASSQVRYTGQGSTVEQFF	TGCGCCAGCAGCCAAGTTCGCTATACGGGACAGGGAAGTACCGTCGAGCAGTTCTTC
TRBD2	TRBV7-2	TRBJ2-2	NA	CASSLDIAGGASTGELFF	TGTGCCAGCAGCTTAGATATAGCGGGGGGGGCGTCGACCGGGGAGCTGTTTTTT
TRBD2	TRBV19	TRBJ2-1	NA	CASSIAHGGATHEQFF	TGTGCCAGTAGTATAGCCCACGGGGGGGCCACTCATGAGCAGTTCTTC
NA	TRBV7-9	TRBJ1-5	NA	CASSYTGRGQPQHF	TGTGCCAGCAGCTACACAGGGAGGGGACAGCCCCAGCATTTT
TRBD2	TRBV6-5	TRBJ2-1	NA	CASIQRGGPNEQFF	TGTGCCAGCATCCAGCGGGGAGGCCCCAATGAGCAGTTCTTC
NA	TRBV2	TRBJ2-5	NA	CASREDSTRETQYF	TGTGCCAGCAGGGAAGACAGTACACGAGAGACCCAGTACTTC
NA	TRBV13	TRBJ1-6	NA	CASSLEGVGSPLHF	TGTGCCAGCAGCTTAGAGGGGGTCGGTTCACCCCTCCACTTT
NA	TRBV18	TRBJ1-1	NA	CASSPPAGMNTEAFF	TGTGCCAGCTCACCACCGGCAGGGATGAACACTGAAGCTTTCTTT
NA	TRBV7-2	TRBJ1-6	few	CASSLRQPNSPLHF	TGTGCCAGCAGCCTACGACAGCCTAATTCACCCCTCCACTTT
TRBD1	TRBV5-1	TRBJ2-1	NA	CASSRWTGSNEQFF	TGCGCCAGCAGCCGATGGACAGGGTCGAATGAGCAGTTCTTC
NA	TRBV4-2	TRBJ1-6	NA	CASSQVMGGANSPLHF	TGTGCCAGCAGCCAAGTTATGGGGGGGGCTAATTCACCCCTCCACTTT
NA	TRBV5-1	TRBJ1-1	once	CASSLEQMNTEAFF	TGCGCCAGCAGCTTAGAACAGATGAACACTGAAGCTTTCTTT
NA	TRBV2	TRBJ2-2	NA	CASSAFQGSTGELFF	TGTGCCAGCAGTGCCTTCCAAGGGAGCACCGGGGAGCTGTTTTTT
NA	TRBV9	TRBJ1-1	NA	CASSPLAGDIRVEAFF	TGTGCCAGCAGCCCCCTAGCTGGGGACATACGCGTGGAAGCTTTCTTT
NA	TRBV4-3	TRBJ1-3	NA	CASSQDKGATIYF	TGCGCCAGCAGCCAAGATAAAGGGGCCACCATATATTTT
TRBD2	TRBV6-4	TRBJ2-3	NA	CASSATSGGALSDTQYF	TGTGCCAGCAGTGCAACTAGCGGGGGGGCCTTGTCAGATACGCAGTATTTT
TRBD2	TRBV6-2/TRBV6-3	TRBJ2-2	NA	CASSPSGGARTGELFF	TGTGCCAGCAGCCCTAGCGGGGGGGCGAGGACCGGGGAGCTGTTTTTT
NA	TRBV7-2	TRBJ1-1	NA	CASSLDSITGSEAFF	TGTGCCAGCAGCTTAGATTCCATCACAGGGAGTGAAGCTTTCTTT
TRBD1	TRBV29-1	TRBJ2-1	NA	CSVGQGNNEQFF	TGCAGCGTTGGACAGGGAAACAATGAGCAGTTCTTC
TRBD1	TRBV6-5	TRBJ1-2	NA	CASSRDRKNYGYTF	TGTGCCAGCAGCAGGGACAGGAAAAACTATGGCTACACCTTC
TRBD1	TRBV10-3	TRBJ2-2	NA	CAISGGQAPGELFF	TGTGCCATCAGTGGGGGACAGGCCCCCGGGGAGCTGTTTTTT
TRBD1	TRBV5-4	TRBJ2-1	NA	CASSPRQGPYGEQFF	TGTGCCAGCAGTCCAAGACAGGGGCCCTACGGAGAGCAGTTCTTC
NA	TRBV20-1	TRBJ1-4	once	CSAPINEKLFF	TGCAGTGCTCCAATTAATGAAAAACTGTTTTTT
TRBD1	TRBV5-1	TRBJ2-4	NA	CASSVTGGLAKNIQYF	TGCGCCAGCAGCGTCACAGGGGGACTAGCCAAAAACATTCAGTACTTC
NA	TRBV7-9	TRBJ1-2	once	CASSAQVYGYTF	TGTGCCAGCAGCGCACAGGTTTACGGCTACACCTTC
TRBD1	TRBV6-5	TRBJ1-1	NA	CASKPTGLGTEAFF	TGTGCCAGCAAACCGACAGGGTTGGGCACTGAAGCTTTCTTT
NA	TRBV12-3/TRBV12-4	TRBJ1-6	NA	CASSLTGNSPLHF	TGTGCCAGCAGTTTAACAGGGAATTCACCCCTCCACTTT
TRBD1	TRBV10-3	TRBJ2-1	NA	CAISEPRGTGTLYNEQFF	TGTGCCATCAGTGAGCCGAGAGGGACAGGGACTCTCTACAATGAGCAGTTCTTC
TRBD1	TRBV2	TRBJ1-1	once	CASSLRTGEDTEAFF	TGTGCCAGCAGCTTACGGACAGGGGAGGATACTGAAGCTTTCTTT
NA	TRBV3-1/TRBV3-2	TRBJ2-7	NA	CASSQDLRAEQYF	TGTGCCAGCAGCCAAGATTTACGAGCCGAGCAGTACTTC
NA	TRBV9	TRBJ1-1	NA	CASSDRTANTEAFF	TGTGCCAGCAGCGACCGGACAGCCAACACTGAAGCTTTCTTT
NA	TRBV5-1	TRBJ1-2	NA	CASSLAGNGYTF	TGCGCCAGCAGCTTGGCGGGGAATGGCTACACCTTC
NA	TRBV7-9	TRBJ1-3	NA	CASSLQGSRSGNTIYF	TGTGCCAGCAGCTTACAGGGAAGTCGCTCTGGAAACACCATATATTTT
TRBD2	TRBV7-2	TRBJ2-3	NA	CASSLDSGSTDTQYF	TGTGCCAGCAGCTTAGATAGCGGGAGCACAGATACGCAGTATTTT
TRBD1	TRBV27	TRBJ1-2	NA	CASSLTRQGAHYGYTF	TGTGCCAGCAGTTTAACCCGACAGGGGGCTCACTATGGCTACACCTTC
TRBD2	TRBV2	TRBJ2-2	NA	CASSELVAGAEPTGELFF	TGTGCCAGCAGTGAATTGGTAGCGGGGGCCGAGCCCACCGGGGAGCTGTTTTTT
NA	TRBV5-6	TRBJ1-6	NA	CASSSGGYYNSPLHF	TGTGCCAGCAGCTCGGGAGGATACTATAATTCACCCCTCCACTTT
TRBD2	TRBV3-1/TRBV3-2	TRBJ2-3	once	CASSQDERGVSDTQYF	TGTGCCAGCAGCCAAGATGAGCGGGGGGTGTCGGATACGCAGTATTTT
TRBD1	TRBV7-9	TRBJ1-2	NA	CASSSGGLLGYTF	TGTGCCAGCAGCTCAGGGGGACTCCTGGGCTACACCTTC
TRBD1	TRBV6-5	TRBJ2-5	NA	CASSYKGQGQYF	TGTGCCAGCAGTTACAAGGGACAGGGTCAGTACTTC
NA	TRBV19	TRBJ2-5	NA	CASSIGWQETQYF	TGTGCCAGTAGTATCGGGTGGCAAGAGACCCAGTACTTC
TRBD1	TRBV7-6	TRBJ1-2	NA	CASSPVPLGQGNYGYTF	TGTGCCAGCAGCCCCGTCCCCCTCGGACAGGGCAACTATGGCTACACCTTC
TRBD2	TRBV2	TRBJ2-1	NA	CASSPGLAVTNEQFF	TGTGCCAGCAGTCCGGGACTAGCGGTTACGAATGAGCAGTTCTTC
TRBD1	TRBV19	TRBJ1-2	NA	CASSMTGIYGYTF	TGTGCCAGTAGTATGACAGGGATCTATGGCTACACCTTC
TRBD2	TRBV19	TRBJ2-5	NA	CASSLGPIAGAARPLQETQYF	TGTGCCAGTAGTCTAGGCCCTATAGCGGGGGCCGCACGACCTCTCCAAGAGACCCAGTACTTC
NA	TRBV25-1	TRBJ2-7	NA	CASSDGRGSVQPYEQYF	TGTGCCAGCAGTGATGGCAGGGGCTCGGTTCAACCCTACGAGCAGTACTTC
NA	TRBV27	TRBJ2-7	NA	CASRPGLAQVYEQYF	TGTGCCAGCAGACCGGGACTTGCACAAGTGTACGAGCAGTACTTC